These 5 T cell receptor beta chains were all obtained from the same sample, sequenced in a study of cytomegalovirus exposure and HLA in healthy donors. A multiplex PCR was run with 60 Vbeta primers and 13 Jbeta primers. The assay was immunoSEQ multiplex PCR, and TCRdb's table has in-frame clones only and misses some. The sample includes 90,000 or so clones, roughly four fifths seen only once; the top ten take approximately 3.6%. Material for sequencing was PBMCs. The receptors come from a man younger than 40 in good health and CMV-seropositive.

CDR3 DNA: TGTGCCAGCAGCTACCGGGACAAGAACACTGAAGCTTTCTTT. It yields the protein CASSYRDKNTEAFF. The chain employs TRBV5-5 and TRBJ1-1; weak D call: TRBD1 (6 bases). CDR1 SGHKS and CDR2 YYEKEE come from the germline V gene (reference sequence). The germline V and J ends were trimmed by 3 bases and 1 base, with 10 bases remaining between them. The CDR3 contains 14 residues.

V and J are TRBV9 and TRBJ1-5, with TRBD1 identical over 9 bases. V lost 5 bases and J lost 8; bases outside the gene matches: 5. Germline CDR1 reads SGDLS; CDR2 reads YYNGEE. This CDR3 contains 13 residues. The CDR3 protein is CASSGTGREPQHF. CDR3 DNA sequence: TGTGCCAGCAGTGGGACAGGGAGAGAGCCCCAGCATTTT.

The chain joins TRBV18 to TRBJ2-1; perhaps TRBD2 as D (6 bases). The germline CDR1 and CDR2 sequences are KGHSH and LQKENI. V shed 7 bases and J shed 6 bases, with 16 bases lying between them. This CDR3 contains 14 residues. The CDR3: CASCRREAGNEQFF. The CDR3 nucleotides are TGTGCCAGCTGCCGACGGGAAGCGGGCAATGAGCAGTTCTTC.

The V and J genes are TRBV29-1 and TRBJ1-2, with a tentative D call TRBD1 (5 bases). Looked up from germline, CDR1 is SQVTM and CDR2 is ANQGSEA. This CDR3 region has 15 residues. V was cut by 0 bases and J by 2 bases, with 13 bases left in between. The DNA of the CDR3 is TGCAGCGTTGAAGATTGGATGGGGCGGAACTATGGCTACACCTTC. This translates into CSVEDWMGRNYGYTF.

The chain couples TRBV5-1 to TRBJ2-5; 7 bases are shared with TRBD1. Near its end, the DNA agrees better with TRBJ2-7, so the J call may be wrong. The CDR3 loop spans 15 amino acids. Germline CDR1 SGHRS, CDR2 YFSETQ. CDR3 amino acids: CASGPGQTISYEQYF. CDR3 DNA sequence: TGCGCCAGCGGCCCGGGACAGACAATCTCCTACGAGCAGTACTTC.